This T cell receptor beta chain appears in the sequencing data of a study of blood T cell repertoires in COVID-19 (TCRdb year 2020). Describing the broader study: Collaborator samples came from the United States, Italy and Spain and covered acute and convalescent phases of COVID-19. The material from the prospective study consisted of cDNA or gDNA derived from T cells, B-cell-depleted T cells, or PBMCs. The dataset comprised deeply sampled blood TCRbeta repertoires from subjects exposed to, actively infected with, or recovered from COVID-19. A freely available public database, intended as a resource for researchers studying the immune response to SARS-CoV-2, is where the repertoires were released. The samples were drawn from the first 160 participants of the ongoing ImmuneRACE study and from 950 to 1,500 subjects provided by 6 global collaborators. Nearly every sample came with metadata listing a de-identified subject ID, COVID-19 status, age in years and sex. Where HLA class I and class II types were available, the types were taken from metadata supplied by the sample provider, not from assay-based typing. The full study reports these points: Clinical and demographic metadata were provided uncurated, with the amount varying by source and participant.

The immunoSEQ Assay, a bias-controlled multiplex PCR, was used to amplify TCRbeta CDR3 regions from genomic DNA. Per the authors' processing: The number of nucleated cells in each sample was estimated by amplification of reference gene primers within the assay. To quantify the absolute abundance of each unique TCRbeta CDR3 rearrangement, sequence reads were collapsed and filtered. For each sample, productive Simpson clonality was calculated as the square root of Simpson's diversity index across productive rearrangements. What TCRdb holds here is the immuneACCESS table cut down to in-frame rearrangements. Part of the clones is not present; checked against another copy, under half of the missing clones reflect an unresolved V gene, and the others are unexplained. V, J and clone size derive from that table, while D and trimming were established from the DNA sequence. The sample yields nearly 15,000 clones; 88% were counted once. Clones ranked in the top ten supply around 8.3% of the sample.

From the cysteine up to the phenylalanine, the CDR3 has a length of 15 residues. Here the CDR3 DNA is all that survives: 45 bases in frame from base 1. The germline V gene gives CDR1 as MNHNS and CDR2 as SASEGT. Germline trimming amounts to 1 base on V and 3 bases on J, with 5 as the count of junction bases outside the gene matches. As regards this clone: The target of this receptor is not known. No base qualities exist here, and no much larger clone lies one base off it.

The collaborating institutions used their own protocols to collect whole blood in K2EDTA tubes. Collaborator samples were shipped for TCRbeta analysis as frozen whole blood, isolated PBMCs, or DNA extracted from either sample type. Material for sequencing was peripheral blood. The rearranged chain carries TRBV6-1 and TRBJ2-7; TRBD1 agrees with 8 junctional bases. The receptor's source is a human donor in a cohort sampled during active COVID-19. The DNA sequence is given as TGTGCCAGCAGTGAAGGTCAGGGGGCGTTCTACGAGCAGTACTTC. The translation is CASSEGQGAFYEQYF.